A single T cell receptor (beta chain) is shown here with its context. The J segment lost 6 bases and the V segment lost 3 bases, leaving 5 bases of the junction unmatched. The length of the CDR3 is 14 residues. Germline V gene sequence: CDR1 SGDLS, CDR2 YYNGEE. The data originate from a study of shared clonotypes between healthy human individuals. Naive-designated CD8 cells lacked CD45RO, were positively enriched for CCR7, and omitted terminally differentiated effector memory CD45RA+ cells. Assay: immunoSEQ multiplex PCR; the TCRdb copy retains only in-frame clones and omits some. The sample holds 1.5 million to 2.5 million clones; approximately 95% are singletons and the top ten take more than 0.95%.

This chain joins TRBV9 and TRBJ1-4, with 7 bases fitting TRBD1. The source material was naive CD8+ T cells sorted from blood. The clonotype comes from a man younger than 35 in good health. The CDR3 here is CASSATGLDEKLFF. DNA of the CDR3: TGTGCCAGCAGCGCGACAGGGTTGGATGAAAAACTGTTTTTT.